This T cell receptor beta chain was documented in a study of blood T cell repertoires in COVID-19. The CDR3 extends over 16 amino acids. The V and J ends lost 0 bases and 0 bases respectively, with 6 bases between them. Germline V lookup: CDR1 LGHDT, CDR2 YNNKEL (reference sequence). Sequencing was performed with immunoSEQ multiplex PCR; in TCRdb, only in-frame clones are kept and a portion is missing. The sample shows approximately 480,000 clones, approximately 89% of them seen only once. A Seattle source enrolled patients during active infection and followed them longitudinally. The TCR originated in a man between 18 and 29 years old with COVID-19, enrolled during active disease. The genes are TRBV3-1 (or the pseudogene TRBV3-2) and TRBJ1-6; D is unresolved. Sequenced: peripheral blood. The DNA of the CDR3 is TGTGCCAGCAGCCAAGAGGAGAGCTCCTATAATTCACCCCTCCACTTT. It specifies CASSQEESSYNSPLHF.